Each of the 14 T cell receptor beta chains below was sequenced from the same sample in a study of response to subunit inactivated influenza vaccine (dated by TCRdb to 2017 to 2018). The library relied on RT-PCR. The instrument given in TCRdb is Illumina HiSeq 2500. TCRdb reprocessing: public reads trimmed at Q25 with fastp, clones called with MiXCR, in-frame beta chains kept. CDR3 protein duplicates are merged, each entry listing the most common genes and DNA. The sample profile shows 500,000 or so distinct CDR3 sequences; 15% to 20% of them were found once. The ten largest clones take up around 3% of the sample. Source: CD4+ T cells sorted from PBMCs, taken 23 months after vaccination. The receptor source for this set is a man aged 50 to 69 who received an inactivated influenza vaccine. Donor details come from another sample of the same person, matched by shared clones.

This chain uses TRBV6-1 with TRBJ2-1; D tentatively reads TRBD1 or TRBD2 (5 bases each). The ends were cut back, 6 bases at V and 4 bases at J, with 16 bases in the middle. The length of the CDR3 is 15 residues. Germline V CDR1 and CDR2: MNHNS, SASEGT. The CDR3 DNA reads as TGTGCCAGCAGCACCGGGACGGCCCGATACAATGAGCAGTTCTTC. As protein: CASSTGTARYNEQFF.

The rearrangement links TRBV5-1 to TRBJ2-3; 13 nucleotides agree with TRBD2. The CDR3 has 18 residues. In germline, CDR1 is SGHRS, CDR2 YFSETQ. J lost 4 bases, V lost 5 bases, and 13 bases had no gene match. In nucleotides, the CDR3 is TGCGCCAGCAGTCGATGGACTAGCGGGGGCCTCTCAGCAGATACGCAGTATTTT. It codes for CASSRWTSGGLSADTQYF. Full variable domain (rest looked up from reference TRBV5-1 and TRBJ2-3): KAGVTQTPRYLIKTRGQQVTLSCSPISGHRSVSWYQQTPGQGLQFLFEYFSETQRNKGNFPGRFSGRQFSNSRSEMNVSTLELGDSALYLCASSRWTSGGLSADTQYFGPGTRLTVL.

The chain recombines TRBV6-5 with TRBJ2-7; a weak D match, TRBD1 (5 bases). Germline V CDR1 and CDR2: MNHEY, SVGAGI. The V gene lost 5 bases and the J gene lost 7 bases, with 9 bases spanning the gap. This CDR3 spans 11 amino acids. In nucleotides, the CDR3 is TGTGCCAGCAGTAACAAGGGGGAGCAGTACTTC. Translating it yields CASSNKGEQYF.

This clonotype was observed a handful of times. V is TRBV11-2 and J is TRBJ2-2; D might be TRBD2 (6 bases). Per the germline V gene, CDR1 is SGHAT and CDR2 is FQNNGV. The CDR3 loop spans 13 amino acids. Deletions cut 1 base from V and 16 bases from J, with 16 bases between. CDR3 amino acids: CASSLGSRLVPFF. The CDR3 DNA reads as TGTGCCAGCAGCTTAGGTTCCCGACTAGTCCCGTTTTTT.

This chain joins TRBV10-3 and TRBJ2-7; 8 nucleotides match TRBD2. Germline trimming cut 4 bases from V and 7 bases from J; bases unmatched to any gene: 3. The CDR3 is 12 residues long. Germline V gene sequence: CDR1 ENHRY, CDR2 SYGVKD. CDR3 coding DNA: TGTGCCATCAGTGGAACTAGCGGAGAGCAGTACTTC. Encoded protein: CAISGTSGEQYF.

The sample holds many counts of this clonotype. The chain carries TRBV12-3 or TRBV12-4 and TRBJ2-3; D gene unclear. Deletions cut 1 base from V and 0 bases from J, with 5 bases between. The CDR3 consists of 14 residues. This CDR3 reads CASSLEVSTDTQYF. The CDR3 DNA is TGTGCCAGCAGTTTAGAAGTTAGCACAGATACGCAGTATTTT.

J is TRBJ2-3 and V is TRBV7-2; 8 bases align to TRBD2. The V segment lost 0 bases and the J segment 4 bases; nucleotides outside the gene matches: 3. Germline CDR1 is SGHTA and CDR2 is FQGNSA. This CDR3 spans 15 amino acids. The CDR3 DNA follows: TGTGCCAGCAGCTTAGCTAGCGGGATCGCAGATACGCAGTATTTT. It codes for CASSLASGIADTQYF.

The chain uses TRBV20-1 and TRBJ1-5; D not certain. The CDR3 has 13 amino acids. The V end was cut by 6 bases, the J end by 2 bases, with 11 bases between. Per the germline V gene, CDR1 is DFQATT and CDR2 is SNEGSKA (reference sequence). CDR3 residues: CSARGGGNQPQHF. CDR3 bases: TGCAGTGCCCGAGGCGGGGGCAATCAGCCCCAGCATTTT.

This sequence joins TRBV11-2 and TRBJ2-1; 8 bases map to TRBD2. The CDR3 length is 15 residues. V was clipped by 8 bases and J by 0 bases; unmatched bases: 6. The germline gives CDR1 SGHAT, CDR2 FQNNGV. CDR3 residues: CASRRGGSSYNEQFF. For the CDR3, the DNA is TGTGCCAGCCGCCGGGGGGGGAGCTCCTACAATGAGCAGTTCTTC. Complete variable domain (other parts from reference TRBV11-2 and TRBJ2-1): EAGVAQSPRYKIIEKRQSVAFWCNPISGHATLYWYQQILGQGPKLLIQFQNNGVVDDSQLPKDRFSAERLKGVDSTLKIQPAKLEDSAVYLCASRRGGSSYNEQFFGPGTRLTVL.

The sample holds a few counts of this clonotype. In DNA form, the CDR3 reads TGTGCCAGCAGCCGAAGACAAAGTGGGTCCGAGCAGTACTTC. It encodes CASSRRQSGSEQYF. The gene calls are TRBV14 and TRBJ2-7; D remains ambiguous. Germline CDR1 SGHDN, CDR2 FVKESK. V was cut by 4 bases and J by 6 bases, with 16 bases left in between. The CDR3 is made up of 14 amino acids. The complete variable domain, with remaining parts taken from reference TRBV14 and TRBJ2-7, reads EAGVTQFPSHSVIEKGQTVTLRCDPISGHDNLYWYRRVMGKEIKFLLHFVKESKQDESGMPNNRFLAERTGGTYSTLKVQPAELEDSGVYFCASSRRQSGSEQYFGPGTRLTVT.

This sequence joins TRBV3-1 and TRBJ2-7; 14 bases are shared with TRBD2. Germline-derived CDR1 and CDR2 are LGHDT and YNNKEL (reference sequence). V lost 1 base to trimming and J lost 6 bases; unmatched junction nucleotides: 5. The CDR3 runs 16 residues. CDR3 sequence (DNA): TGTGCCAGCAGCCAAGCGGGGACTAGCGGGAGTGGCGAGCAGTACTTC. It yields the protein CASSQAGTSGSGEQYF.

This clonotype appeared a few times. The chain employs TRBV27 and TRBJ2-3; 7 nucleotides align to TRBD1. V lost 4 bases, J lost 5 bases, and 12 bases stayed unmatched. Germline V gene lookup returns CDR1 MNHEY and CDR2 SMNVEV (reference sequence). This CDR3 has 16 amino acids. The CDR3 region has the DNA TGTGCCAGCAGTTCCCCGACAGGGAAGTTAGGAGATACGCAGTATTTT. Protein product: CASSSPTGKLGDTQYF.

This clonotype occurred a few times. J is TRBJ1-2 and V is TRBV20-1, with 8 bases matching TRBD1. The CDR3 contains 15 residues. In germline, CDR1 is DFQATT, CDR2 SNEGSKA (reference sequence). V trimming: 5 bases; J trimming: 8 bases; junction bases outside the gene matches: 16. CDR3 amino acids: CSASQTGEGPRGYTF. The CDR3 DNA is TGCAGTGCTTCGCAGACAGGGGAAGGTCCTAGGGGCTACACCTTC.

The chain uses TRBV4-3 and TRBJ2-7, with D uncertain. CDR1 is LGHNA, CDR2 YSLEER, per germline. The CDR3 has 15 residues. The V end was cut by 0 bases, the J end by 2 bases, with 11 bases between. DNA for the CDR3: TGCGCCAGCAGCCAAGAGGGCAGGCCCGCCTACGAGCAGTACTTC. Its protein is CASSQEGRPAYEQYF.